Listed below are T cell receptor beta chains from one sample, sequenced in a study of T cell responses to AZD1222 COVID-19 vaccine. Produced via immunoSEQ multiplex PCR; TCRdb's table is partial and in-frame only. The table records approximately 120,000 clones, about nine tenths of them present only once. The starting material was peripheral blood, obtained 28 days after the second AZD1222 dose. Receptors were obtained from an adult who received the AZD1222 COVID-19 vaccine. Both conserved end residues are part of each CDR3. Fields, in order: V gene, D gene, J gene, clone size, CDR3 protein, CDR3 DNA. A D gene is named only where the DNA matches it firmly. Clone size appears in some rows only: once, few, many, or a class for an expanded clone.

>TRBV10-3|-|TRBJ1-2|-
CAISESGRDYGYTF
TGTGCCATCAGTGAGTCCGGCCGGGACTATGGCTACACCTTC
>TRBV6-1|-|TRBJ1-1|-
CASSDQGQTEAFF
TGTGCCAGCAGTGATCAGGGGCAGACTGAAGCTTTCTTT
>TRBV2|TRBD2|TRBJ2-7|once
CASSVLLAGGEEQYF
TGTGCCAGCAGTGTCCTACTAGCGGGGGGGGAAGAGCAGTACTTC
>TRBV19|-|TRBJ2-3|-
CASSLATDTQYF
TGTGCCAGTTCCTTAGCGACAGATACGCAGTATTTT
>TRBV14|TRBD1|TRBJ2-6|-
CASSSLRGHGANVLTF
TGTGCCAGCAGCTCACTCAGGGGGCATGGGGCCAACGTCCTGACTTTC
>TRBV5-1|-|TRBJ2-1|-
CASSSHSAGYYNEQFF
TGCGCCAGCAGCTCCCACTCGGCAGGCTATTACAATGAGCAGTTCTTC
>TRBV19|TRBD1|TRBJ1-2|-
CASRPSVAGGIINYGYTF
TGTGCCAGTAGGCCCTCCGTGGCAGGGGGAATTATCAACTATGGCTACACCTTC
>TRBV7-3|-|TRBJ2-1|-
CASSSGGSEGHSYNEQFF
TGTGCCAGCAGTTCGGGTGGGAGCGAAGGGCACTCCTACAATGAGCAGTTCTTC
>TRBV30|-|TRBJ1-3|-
CAWRDRIFSGNTIYF
TGTGCCTGGAGAGACAGAATTTTCTCTGGAAACACCATATATTTT
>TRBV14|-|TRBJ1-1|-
CASSQENPTVHTEAFF
TGTGCCAGCAGCCAAGAAAATCCGACGGTCCACACTGAAGCTTTCTTT
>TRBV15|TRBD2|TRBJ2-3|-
CATSGVFGLAGDTQYF
TGTGCCACCAGCGGGGTGTTTGGACTAGCGGGAGATACGCAGTATTTT
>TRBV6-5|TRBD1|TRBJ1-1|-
CASRSPGQGITEAFF
TGTGCCAGCAGATCACCGGGACAGGGGATCACTGAAGCTTTCTTT
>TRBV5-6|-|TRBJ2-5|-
CASSTFEGVSETQYF
TGTGCCAGCAGCACCTTTGAGGGCGTATCAGAGACCCAGTACTTC
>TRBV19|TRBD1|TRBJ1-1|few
CASSLGTGGGVTEAFF
TGTGCCAGTAGTCTAGGGACAGGGGGGGGTGTCACTGAAGCTTTCTTT
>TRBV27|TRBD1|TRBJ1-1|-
CASSYQGGVTEAFF
TGTGCCAGCAGTTATCAGGGGGGTGTCACTGAAGCTTTCTTT
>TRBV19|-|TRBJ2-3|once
CATAPSPSTDTQYF
TGTGCAACGGCGCCTAGCCCTAGCACAGATACGCAGTATTTT
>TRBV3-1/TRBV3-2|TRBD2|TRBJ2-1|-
CASSHPGRAGPQQFF
TGTGCCAGCAGCCATCCCGGCAGAGCGGGACCGCAACAGTTCTTC
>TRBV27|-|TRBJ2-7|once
CASRRSLSNSYEQYF
TGTGCCAGCAGGCGAAGCCTTTCAAACTCCTACGAGCAGTACTTC
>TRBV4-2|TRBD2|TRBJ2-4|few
CASSQEFSGGNIQYF
TGTGCCAGCAGCCAAGAGTTCAGCGGGGGAAACATTCAGTACTTC
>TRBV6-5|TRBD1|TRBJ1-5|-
CASSPDRGWGQPQHF
TGTGCCAGCAGCCCGGACAGGGGATGGGGACAGCCCCAGCATTTT
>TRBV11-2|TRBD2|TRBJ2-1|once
CASSQTSGIEQFF
TGTGCCAGCAGCCAAACTAGCGGGATTGAGCAGTTCTTC
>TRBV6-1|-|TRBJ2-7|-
CAIFLGFVEQYF
TGTGCCATCTTTCTGGGGTTCGTCGAGCAGTACTTC
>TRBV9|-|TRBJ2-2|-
CASSDDSANTGELFF
TGTGCCAGCAGCGACGACAGCGCGAACACCGGGGAGCTGTTTTTT
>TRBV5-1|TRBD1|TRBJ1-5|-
CASSLDGTGRGQPQHF
TGCGCCAGCAGCTTGGATGGGACAGGGAGAGGACAGCCCCAGCATTTT
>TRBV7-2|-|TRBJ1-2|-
CASSSTLIYGYTF
TGTGCCAGCAGCTCAACACTAATCTATGGCTACACCTTC
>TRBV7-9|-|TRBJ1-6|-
CASSFDSWGGNSPLHF
TGTGCCAGCAGCTTCGACTCTTGGGGAGGTAATTCACCCCTCCACTTT
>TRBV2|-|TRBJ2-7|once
CANLDRYEQYF
TGTGCCAACCTCGACAGATACGAGCAGTACTTC
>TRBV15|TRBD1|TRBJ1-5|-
CATSFTGTVSNQPQHF
TGTGCCACTTCATTCACCGGGACAGTTAGCAATCAGCCCCAGCATTTT
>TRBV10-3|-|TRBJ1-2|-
CAISDPNEWALRGYTF
TGTGCCATCAGTGACCCCAATGAGTGGGCTCTGCGGGGCTACACCTTC
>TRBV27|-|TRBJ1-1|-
CASSLSAGRTEAFF
TGTGCCAGCAGTTTATCGGCAGGGAGGACTGAAGCTTTCTTT
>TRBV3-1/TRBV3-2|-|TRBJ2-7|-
CASSPRNGGLAYEQYF
TGTGCCAGCAGCCCCCGAAATGGGGGCCTCGCCTACGAGCAGTACTTC
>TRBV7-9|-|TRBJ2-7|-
CASSFTGYEQYF
TGTGCCAGCAGCTTTACAGGATACGAGCAGTACTTC
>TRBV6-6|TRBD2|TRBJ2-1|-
CASRLAGGMGNEQFF
TGTGCCAGCAGATTAGCGGGAGGAATGGGCAATGAGCAGTTCTTC
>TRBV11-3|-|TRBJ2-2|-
CASSETGTYTGELFF
TGTGCCAGCAGCGAAACCGGGACCTACACCGGGGAGCTGTTTTTT
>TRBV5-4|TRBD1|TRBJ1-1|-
CASSSQGARTEAFF
TGTGCCAGCAGCTCACAGGGGGCGAGAACTGAAGCTTTCTTT
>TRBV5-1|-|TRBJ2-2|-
CASSPGRTTGELFF
TGCGCCAGCAGCCCTGGCAGGACAACCGGGGAGCTGTTTTTT
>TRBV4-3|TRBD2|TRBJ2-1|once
CASSPILAGVSGNEQFF
TGCGCCAGCAGCCCCATATTGGCGGGGGTGTCGGGCAATGAGCAGTTCTTC
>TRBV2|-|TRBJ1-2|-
CASSQGAGYGYTF
TGTGCCAGCAGCCAAGGGGCCGGCTATGGCTACACCTTC
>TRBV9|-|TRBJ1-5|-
CASSVSPEGNQPQHF
TGTGCCAGCAGCGTATCCCCAGAGGGGAATCAGCCCCAGCATTTT
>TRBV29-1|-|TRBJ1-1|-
CSVDTDEAFF
TGCAGCGTTGATACAGATGAAGCTTTCTTT
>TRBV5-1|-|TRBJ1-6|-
CASKVGQTNSPLHF
TGCGCCAGCAAGGTTGGACAGACAAATTCACCCCTCCACTTT
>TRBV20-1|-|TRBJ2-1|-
CSALRNEQFF
TGCAGTGCCTTGAGGAATGAGCAGTTCTTC
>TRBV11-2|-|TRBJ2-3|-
CASSRQLLARSTDTQYF
TGTGCCAGCAGCAGGCAACTTTTAGCAAGAAGCACAGATACGCAGTATTTT
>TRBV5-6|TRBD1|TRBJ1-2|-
CASSQSDRDYGYTF
TGTGCCAGCAGTCAAAGTGACAGGGACTATGGCTACACCTTC
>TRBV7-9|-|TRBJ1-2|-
CASSPRLDGYTF
TGTGCCAGCAGCCCCCGTCTGGATGGCTACACCTTC
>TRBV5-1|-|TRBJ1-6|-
CASSLARGIDNSPLHF
TGCGCCAGCAGCTTGGCCCGGGGGATCGATAATTCACCCCTCCACTTT
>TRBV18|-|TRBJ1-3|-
CASSRTGGNTIYF
TGTGCCAGCTCGCGCACAGGTGGAAACACCATATATTTT
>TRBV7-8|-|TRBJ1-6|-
CASSGQGRDNSPLHF
TGTGCCAGCAGCGGACAAGGCAGGGACAATTCACCCCTCCACTTT
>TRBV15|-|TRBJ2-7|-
CATSPQGSLRSYEQYF
TGTGCCACCAGCCCCCAGGGGTCCCTCCGCTCCTACGAGCAGTACTTC
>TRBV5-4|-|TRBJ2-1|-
CASSSPPYNEQFF
TGTGCCAGCAGCTCCCCCCCCTACAATGAGCAGTTCTTC
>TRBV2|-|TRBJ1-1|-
CASSVWGNTEAFF
TGTGCCAGCAGTGTTTGGGGAAACACTGAAGCTTTCTTT
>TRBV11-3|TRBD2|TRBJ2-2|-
CASSLESSGGQDTGELFF
TGTGCCAGCAGCTTAGAGTCCAGCGGGGGGCAAGACACCGGGGAGCTGTTTTTT
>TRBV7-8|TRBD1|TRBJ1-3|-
CASSLGTGFGNTIYF
TGTGCCAGCAGCTTAGGGACAGGGTTTGGAAACACCATATATTTT
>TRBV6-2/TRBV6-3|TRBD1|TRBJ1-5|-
CASSNTGGGQPQHF
TGTGCCAGCAGTAACACAGGGGGCGGACAGCCCCAGCATTTT